The 28 T cell receptor beta chains reported below all come from one sample, sequenced in a study of T cells expressing NK-cell markers. After re-calling the 5' RACE reads, TCRdb lists one entry per CDR3 protein, DNA absent. This repertoire comprises about 150,000 distinct CDR3 sequences; its ten largest clones make up 37%. The source material was blood T cells: a sorted CD56 or NKG2C T cell subset, CD4+ or CD8+ T cells, or bulk PBMC T cells (not recorded which). The source of these receptors is a woman aged 45-65 years in good health.

The gene calls are TRBV12-3 or TRBV12-4 and TRBJ2-3; the TCRdb call, TRBD1, lacks DNA for checking. The CDR3 extends over 15 amino acids. CDR3 amino acids: CASSLYRTGWDTQYF.

This chain joins TRBV10-3 and TRBJ1-5; there is no DNA to check the TCRdb D call of TRBD1. Germline CDR1 ENHRY, CDR2 SYGVKD. The CDR3 is 12 residues long. The CDR3 sequence is CAISEGAGPQHF.

The genes are TRBV5-1 and TRBJ2-5; TCRdb returns TRBD1, unconfirmable since there is no DNA. The length of the CDR3 is 15 residues. CDR1 SGHRS and CDR2 YFSETQ come from the germline V gene. CDR3 residues: CASSTPDSIQETQYF.

The gene calls are TRBV20-1 and TRBJ2-1; TCRdb calls TRBD2, which cannot be checked without DNA. The length of the CDR3 is 15 residues. Germline V gives CDR1 DFQATT, CDR2 SNEGSKA (reference sequence). CDR3 region: CSARDDRLADNEQFF.

The V call is TRBV5-1, the J call TRBJ2-1; TCRdb's assignment of TRBD2 cannot be checked, as there is no DNA. This CDR3 has 13 residues. CDR1 and CDR2 (germline): SGHRS, YFSETQ. The CDR3 reads CASMGGGTNEQFF.

The chain links TRBV12-3 or TRBV12-4 to TRBJ2-1; there is no DNA to check the TCRdb D call of TRBD2. This CDR3 contains 15 residues. This CDR3 reads CASSLAGGVYNEQFF.

V and J are TRBV14 and TRBJ2-1; as DNA is missing, the TRBD1 call by TCRdb cannot be tested. Germline CDR1 reads SGHDN; CDR2 reads FVKESK. The CDR3 consists of 17 residues. The CDR3 loop reads CASSDPGSPLDYNEQFF.

Here the CDR3 reads CASSQGGTPYGYTF. The gene calls are TRBV11-2 and TRBJ1-2; TCRdb's D gene call, TRBD1, goes unchecked for lack of DNA. There are 14 residues in the CDR3. Germline values: CDR1 SGHAT, CDR2 FQNNGV.

The V call is TRBV27, the J call TRBJ2-1; TCRdb picks TRBD2, but there is no DNA to check that call. Germline V gene lookup returns CDR1 MNHEY and CDR2 SMNVEV (reference sequence). This CDR3 spans 19 amino acids. The CDR3 loop reads CASSLYGLGLAELYNEQFF.

V usage is TRBV5-5 and J usage is TRBJ2-1; TCRdb returns TRBD2, unconfirmable since there is no DNA. This CDR3 spans 13 amino acids. Germline V gene lookup returns CDR1 SGHKS and CDR2 YYEKEE (reference sequence). Here the CDR3 reads CASRVWGVDEQFF.

The chain has TRBV5-1 and TRBJ2-1. The CDR3 runs 12 residues. Germline V lookup: CDR1 SGHRS, CDR2 YFSETQ. The CDR3 sequence is CASTGWDDEQFF.

This sequence joins TRBV5-1 and TRBJ2-1; lacking DNA, the TRBD1 call made by TCRdb goes unchecked. The CDR3 is 14 amino acids. Germline V gives CDR1 SGHRS, CDR2 YFSETQ. The CDR3 loop reads CASSSPDLYNEQFF.

The rearrangement uses TRBV6-5 and TRBJ2-1; TCRdb returns TRBD2, unconfirmable since there is no DNA. CDR3 length equals 15 residues. Per germline, CDR1 MNHEY and CDR2 SVGAGI. The CDR3: CASSLGLAADNEQFF.

The chain couples TRBV20-1 to TRBJ2-1; without DNA, the TCRdb call of TRBD2 cannot be checked. The CDR3 consists of 16 residues. Germline assignment: CDR1 DFQATT and CDR2 SNEGSKA (reference sequence). CDR3: CSAFHRLAGSDNEQFF.

This rearrangement joins TRBV7-8 to TRBJ2-1; TCRdb's assignment of TRBD2 cannot be checked, as there is no DNA. Germline CDR1 is SGHVS and CDR2 is FQNEAQ. The CDR3 sequence is 16 residues long. The CDR3 loop reads CASSLSPAGVGNEQFF.

V is TRBV18 and J is TRBJ2-5; TCRdb's assignment of TRBD1 cannot be checked, as there is no DNA. The CDR3 has 13 amino acids. CDR1 KGHSH and CDR2 LQKENI come from the germline V gene. The CDR3 reads CASLDRPQETQYF.

The chain recombines TRBV20-1 with TRBJ1-2; TCRdb outputs TRBD1, but without DNA this stays unchecked. Germline V gives CDR1 DFQATT, CDR2 SNEGSKA (reference sequence). The CDR3 loop spans 13 amino acids. The CDR3 spells CSPGQNPIGGYTF.

The chain is built from TRBV10-3 and TRBJ2-1. Germline V gene lookup returns CDR1 ENHRY and CDR2 SYGVKD. The CDR3 is 11 amino acids. The CDR3 sequence: CAISDNNEQFF.

V gene TRBV4-1 combines with J gene TRBJ2-1; TCRdb picks TRBD1, but there is no DNA to check that call. This CDR3 is 15 amino acids long. Germline V CDR1 and CDR2: MGHRA, YSYEKL. This chain's CDR3 is CASSHAGTDPLGQFF.

V gene TRBV7-9 combines with J gene TRBJ1-6; the D call from TCRdb, TRBD1, cannot be confirmed without DNA. This CDR3 is built from 13 residues. The germline V gene has CDR1 SEHNR and CDR2 FQNEAQ (reference sequence). The CDR3 sequence is CASSLGQTETLHF.

The chain links TRBV3-1 to TRBJ2-1. CDR1 is LGHDT, CDR2 YNNKEL, per germline (reference sequence). The length of the CDR3 is 12 residues. The CDR3 here is CASSQDDNEQFF.

The chain is built from TRBV4-2 and TRBJ2-1. The CDR3 has 17 residues. CDR1 LGHNA and CDR2 YNFKEQ come from the germline V gene. The CDR3 region is CASSQEESASSYNEQFF.

The chain links TRBV7-8 to TRBJ1-1. The V gene's germline CDR1 is SGHVS and CDR2 FQNEAQ. The CDR3 totals 12 residues. CDR3 sequence reads: CASSSENTEAFF.

The chain is built from TRBV29-1 and TRBJ2-1. The CDR3 consists of 14 residues. Germline loops: CDR1 SQVTM, CDR2 ANQGSEA. This chain's CDR3 is CSAFGNPTGNEQFF.

The V gene is TRBV27, the J gene TRBJ2-1. Germline V gene data show CDR1 as MNHEY and CDR2 as SMNVEV (reference sequence). The CDR3 extends over 14 amino acids. CDR3 region: CASRGGSSYNEQFF.

The chain joins TRBV7-8 to TRBJ2-3; as DNA is missing, the TRBD1 call by TCRdb cannot be tested. CDR1 SGHVS and CDR2 FQNEAQ come from the germline V gene. The CDR3 totals 14 residues. This CDR3 is CASSPLPVPDTQYF.

The rearrangement joins TRBV10-3 to TRBJ2-6. The germline V gene encodes CDR1 ENHRY and CDR2 SYGVKD. The CDR3 length is 14 residues. CDR3: CAIRSPSGANVLTF.

The CDR3: CSVGGSGSYNEQFF. This chain joins TRBV29-1 and TRBJ2-1. The V gene's germline CDR1 is SQVTM and CDR2 ANQGSEA. This CDR3 has 14 residues.